The source of this T cell receptor beta chain is a study of blood T cell repertoires in COVID-19. Across the whole study: Italy, Spain and the United States were the sources of the convalescent and acute COVID-19 samples. Nucleic acid was either cDNA or gDNA, and it came from T cells, B-cell-depleted T cells, or PBMCs.

Germline V CDR1 and CDR2: SGDLS, YYNGEE. V gave up 1 base and J gave up 7 bases; unmatched junction bases: 11. The CDR3 sequence is 16 residues long. The authors' processing: Reference gene primer amplification in the assay estimated nucleated cell counts. Assay used: immunoSEQ multiplex PCR; TCRdb lists only in-frame clones, some missing. V, J and clone size are those of that table, while D and trimming were read from the DNA. The data contain tens of thousands of clones, approximately 83% of them seen just once; the ten biggest clones take up around 27%. The gene calls are TRBV9 and TRBJ2-5, with TRBD2 identical over 9 bases. The source material was peripheral blood. The TCR comes from a human donor in a cohort sampled during active COVID-19. CDR3 nucleotides: TGTGCCAGCAGCGTATTCCCAGCGGGGGGATCCTCGACCCAGTACTTC. Protein: CASSVFPAGGSSTQYF.